The 26 T cell receptor beta chains listed next were all sequenced from one sample in a study of blood T cells in healthy people across ages. Then a second PCR, running about 6 to 12 cycles, was carried out with a sample-barcoded 5' primer and a J-beta primer mix. Using its own MiXCR run on the 5' RACE reads, TCRdb lists one record per CDR3 protein. The table has some 880,000 distinct CDR3 sequences, roughly 34% seen once. Material for sequencing was blood. These receptors all come from a young man in good health.

Notes on this clonotype: A much more abundant neighbour one base away suggests this may be a read error. J is TRBJ2-4 and V is TRBV20-1; D is unresolved. Germline values: CDR1 DFQATT, CDR2 SNEGSKA (reference sequence). CDR3 length: 13 amino acids. V gave up 3 bases and J gave up 0 bases, with 6 bases separating them. CDR3 sequence reads: CSASGEAKNIQYF. The DNA for the CDR3 is TGCAGTGCTAGTGGGGAAGCCAAAAACATTCAGTACTTC.

The J gene is TRBJ1-1, the V gene TRBV20-1; no firm D call. The germline V gene encodes CDR1 DFQATT and CDR2 SNEGSKA (reference sequence). Trimming took 1 base from V and 4 from J, leaving 10 bases between them. The CDR3 is 13 amino acids. The DNA of the CDR3 is TGCAGTGCTAGAGGAAGTTCTCTCACTGAAGCTTTCTTT. Protein sequence: CSARGSSLTEAFF.

The gene calls are TRBV20-1 and TRBJ1-6; a possible D gene is TRBD1 (5 bases). V was trimmed by 3 bases and J by 0 bases, leaving 18 bases between them. The germline gives CDR1 DFQATT, CDR2 SNEGSKA (reference sequence). The CDR3 is 18 residues long. In nucleotides, the CDR3 is TGCAGTGCTAGTACCCCGCAGGGAGTACGCTCCTATAATTCACCCCTCCACTTT. Its translation: CSASTPQGVRSYNSPLHF.

Concerning this clonotype: The junction departs from germline at one end; a sequencing error may be responsible. This sequence joins TRBV7-3 and TRBJ2-1; D is tentatively TRBD1 or TRBD2 (5 bases each). The CDR3 sequence is 12 residues long. From germline, CDR1 is SGHTA and CDR2 FQGTGA. CDR3 DNA sequence: TGTGCCAGCAGTTTAAGTGGGGACGTAGAGTTCTTC. Amino acids: CASSLSGDVEFF.

The sample holds many counts of this clonotype. This chain uses TRBV5-5 with TRBJ2-5, with 9 bases that match TRBD1. Losses at the gene ends were 3 bases for V and 5 bases for J; bases not matched to a gene: 5. The germline V gene encodes CDR1 SGHKS and CDR2 YYEKEE (reference sequence). This CDR3 region has 14 residues. In DNA, the CDR3 is TGTGCCAGCAGCTCGGACAGGGGCATGGAGACCCAGTACTTC. Its protein is CASSSDRGMETQYF.

The chain links TRBV5-6 to TRBJ2-5, with a weak D call TRBD1 (5 bases). The germline CDR1 and CDR2 sequences are SGHDT and YYEEEE. V was cut by 4 bases and J by 0 bases, with 10 bases left in between. The CDR3 consists of 14 residues. The CDR3 loop is CASSVAGNQETQYF. CDR3 bases: TGTGCCAGCAGCGTGGCAGGGAACCAAGAGACCCAGTACTTC.

This clonotype was seen a handful of times. This chain uses TRBV7-3 with TRBJ2-7, with D possibly TRBD1 on 5 matching bases. Trimming took 3 bases from V and 3 from J, leaving 24 bases between them. Germline V gene sequence: CDR1 SGHTA, CDR2 FQGTGA. This CDR3 has 18 amino acids. CDR3 DNA sequence: TGTGCCAGCAGCTTGTATCCCCCCACCCCTGACAGATACTACGAGCAGTACTTC. Protein sequence: CASSLYPPTPDRYYEQYF.

Turning to this clonotype: A read error may explain this, as a much larger clone is one base away. The chain has TRBV5-6 and TRBJ2-1; 9 bases are a match to TRBD1. CDR1 and CDR2 from the germline V gene are SGHDT and YYEEEE. The CDR3 is 13 amino acids. The V segment lost 5 bases and the J segment 13 bases; nucleotides outside the gene matches: 10. The CDR3 region has the DNA TGTGCCAGCAGTCAGGGACAGGGTGAGACCCAGTTCTTC. Translating gives CASSQGQGETQFF.

This clonotype was seen only a few times. J is TRBJ1-2 and V is TRBV7-2; possibly TRBD1 for D (5 bases). The V end lost 0 bases, the J end lost 3 bases, and 11 bases lay between the germline ends. The CDR3 runs to 15 residues. Looked up from germline, CDR1 is SGHTA and CDR2 is FQGNSA. The CDR3 region has the DNA TGTGCCAGCAGCTTAGCGGGGACGACTGACTATGGCTACACCTTC. Amino acids: CASSLAGTTDYGYTF.

The V and J genes are TRBV6-6 and TRBJ1-1; D is possibly TRBD1 (5 bases). The CDR3 has 13 residues. The germline V and J ends were trimmed by 11 bases and 3 bases, with 16 bases remaining between them. Germline loops: CDR1 MNHNY, CDR2 SVGAGI (reference sequence). Here the CDR3 reads CALTTVRDTEAFF. The CDR3 DNA reads TGTGCCTTGACGACAGTCAGGGACACTGAAGCTTTCTTT.

This chain uses TRBV20-1 with TRBJ2-5; 11 bases fit TRBD2. CDR3 length equals 16 residues. Germline V gives CDR1 DFQATT, CDR2 SNEGSKA (reference sequence). The junction had 6 bases not matched to a gene; V was cut back by 3 bases and J by 0 bases. The CDR3 spells CSARSPLAGDQETQYF. The CDR3 DNA follows: TGCAGTGCTAGGTCCCCACTAGCGGGGGACCAAGAGACCCAGTACTTC.

CDR3 loop: CASSYHGGRETQYF. As DNA, the CDR3 is TGTGCCAGCAGTTACCACGGGGGTCGAGAGACCCAGTACTTC. The chain couples TRBV6-2 or TRBV6-3 to TRBJ2-5; perhaps TRBD2 as D (6 bases). This CDR3 has 14 residues. Trimming removed 2 bases at V and 4 bases at J, with 11 bases between. Germline V gene data show CDR1 as MNHEY and CDR2 as SVGEGT.

The chain joins TRBV12-3 or TRBV12-4 to TRBJ2-5, with a possible D match to TRBD1 (5 bases). The CDR3 has 11 amino acids. V lost 5 bases, J lost 11 bases, and 12 bases lay in between. CDR3 in DNA: TGTGCCAGCAGTGGGGCTTTTGAGCAGTACTTC. Protein product: CASSGAFEQYF.

The chain joins TRBV6-6 to TRBJ2-5; possibly TRBD2 for D (6 bases). V shed 8 bases and J shed 11 bases, with 24 bases lying between them. The CDR3 is 14 amino acids. Germline-derived CDR1 and CDR2 are MNHNY and SVGAGI (reference sequence). CDR3 nucleotides: TGTGCCAGCCGCTTAGGGGACTGGGGAAATGAGCAGTACTTC. Translation gives CASRLGDWGNEQYF.

The rearrangement joins TRBV7-2 to TRBJ2-5, with 11 bases matching TRBD2. Trimming cost V 6 bases and J 4 bases; bases outside gene matches: 7. Germline loops: CDR1 SGHTA, CDR2 FQGNSA. The CDR3 length is 15 residues. This CDR3 reads CASSFPGTSGETQYF. For the CDR3, the DNA is TGTGCCAGCAGTTTCCCCGGGACTAGCGGAGAGACCCAGTACTTC. Complete variable domain (other parts from reference TRBV7-2 and TRBJ2-5): GAGVSQSPSNKVTEKGKDVELRCDPISGHTALYWYRQSLGQGLEFLIYFQGNSAPDKSGLPSDRFSAERTGGSVSTLTIQRTQQEDSAVYLCASSFPGTSGETQYFGPGTRLLVL.

This clonotype was seen only a few times. The chain employs TRBV27 and TRBJ1-6; D gene uncertain. The CDR3 contains 16 residues. Germline V lookup: CDR1 MNHEY, CDR2 SMNVEV (reference sequence). V lost 6 bases and J 10 bases, leaving 22 bases between the germline ends. The CDR3 here is CASRDLLQIVGSPLHF. Written as DNA, the CDR3 is TGTGCCAGCAGAGACCTACTGCAAATTGTGGGATCACCCCTCCACTTT.

This clonotype turned up a few times. The chain recombines TRBV20-1 with TRBJ2-7; tentatively, D is TRBD1 (5 bases). The germline V and J ends were trimmed by 1 base and 3 bases, with 13 bases remaining between them. Germline V gene data show CDR1 as DFQATT and CDR2 as SNEGSKA (reference sequence). The CDR3 has 14 residues. The chain's CDR3 is CSARVSGSVYEQYF. CDR3 DNA: TGCAGTGCTAGAGTCTCAGGGTCTGTCTACGAGCAGTACTTC.

This clonotype showed up many times. The chain employs TRBV5-5 and TRBJ2-1, with 8 bases matching TRBD2. Germline CDR1 SGHKS, CDR2 YYEKEE (reference sequence). The CDR3 sequence is 15 residues long. Trimming took 5 bases from V and 0 from J; bases not matched to a gene: 4. The CDR3 reads CASSPGTSSYNEQFF. The CDR3 nucleotides are TGTGCCAGCAGTCCTGGGACTAGCTCCTACAATGAGCAGTTCTTC.

In this sample, this clonotype turned up many times. The chain uses TRBV20-1 and TRBJ2-6, with D perhaps TRBD1 (6 bases). Germline CDR1 reads DFQATT; CDR2 reads SNEGSKA (reference sequence). There are 15 residues in the CDR3. Trimming shortened V by 3 bases and J by 0 bases, and 9 bases separated the two germline ends. This CDR3 reads CSASRGPSGANVLTF. The CDR3 nucleotides read TGCAGTGCTAGCAGGGGCCCCTCTGGGGCCAACGTCCTGACTTTC.

The gene calls are TRBV30 and TRBJ2-5, with 9 bases lining up with TRBD2. V trimming: 5 bases; J trimming: 11 bases; junction bases outside the gene matches: 15. The germline CDR1 and CDR2 sequences are GTSNPN and SVGIG (reference sequence). The CDR3 totals 14 residues. CDR3 region: CAWGISGGYNEQYF. The CDR3, as DNA: TGTGCCTGGGGGATAAGCGGGGGGTACAATGAGCAGTACTTC.

There are a few counts of this clonotype. The chain has TRBV6-5 and TRBJ1-5, with unresolved D. CDR1 is MNHEY, CDR2 SVGAGI, per germline. Between the trimmed V and J ends, which lost 6 bases and 0 bases, there was a span of 15 bases. CDR3 length: 16 amino acids. The CDR3 spells CASSPGPIGSNQPQHF. In nucleotides, the CDR3 is TGTGCCAGCAGCCCAGGACCAATAGGTAGCAATCAGCCCCAGCATTTT.

This clonotype has more than one count but fewer than ten. V is TRBV20-1 and J is TRBJ1-2; TRBD1 aligns across 8 bases. V gave up 5 bases and J gave up 7 bases; unmatched junction bases: 12. CDR1 is DFQATT and CDR2 is SNEGSKA in the germline V gene (reference sequence). The CDR3 covers 14 residues. CDR3 nucleotide sequence: TGCAGTGCTGATGAAAGGACAGGGTCTGGTGGCTACACCTTC. Encoded protein: CSADERTGSGGYTF.

The V gene is TRBV4-1, the J gene TRBJ2-3; D assignment may be TRBD1 or TRBD2 (6 bases each). CDR1 is MGHRA, CDR2 YSYEKL, per germline. Trimming stripped 0 bases from V and 2 bases from J, with 18 bases between. The CDR3 consists of 18 residues. The DNA of the CDR3 is TGCGCCAGCAGCCAAGATGTTGGGAACAGGGACTTCACAGATACGCAGTATTTT. This encodes CASSQDVGNRDFTDTQYF.

V gene TRBV12-3 or TRBV12-4 combines with J gene TRBJ2-2, with 8 bases that match TRBD1. This CDR3 comprises 15 residues. V lost 7 bases to trimming and J lost 0 bases; unmatched junction nucleotides: 4. For the CDR3, the DNA is TGTGCCAGCATTACGACAGGGGCGAACACCGGGGAGCTGTTTTTT. As protein: CASITTGANTGELFF.

J is TRBJ1-1 and V is TRBV12-3 or TRBV12-4, with TRBD1 identical over 7 bases. V was clipped by 5 bases and J by 10 bases; unmatched bases: 13. The CDR3 extends over 14 amino acids. CDR3 in amino acids: CASSGAGQRGGAFF. The CDR3 DNA follows: TGTGCCAGCAGTGGCGCGGGACAGCGAGGTGGAGCTTTCTTT.

This rearrangement joins TRBV4-1 to TRBJ2-1; 8 nucleotides align to TRBD2. The CDR3 covers 15 residues. Germline V gene sequence: CDR1 MGHRA, CDR2 YSYEKL. V lost 0 bases to trimming and J lost 8 bases; unmatched junction nucleotides: 6. CDR3 coding DNA: TGCGCCAGCAGCCAAGAAGGGTCAGCGGGGGATGAGCAGTTCTTC. Translated: CASSQEGSAGDEQFF.